This entry features one T cell receptor beta chain sequence. Its antigen is unknown. The CDR3 covers 12 residues. CDR1 and CDR2 (germline): DFQATT, SNEGSKA (reference sequence). V lost 7 bases and J 6 bases, leaving 15 bases between the germline ends. The entry originates in a study of T-cell reconstitution after alpha-beta-depleted transplantation in children. Study outcomes and limitations: After one year, T-cell counts and TCRbeta diversity mostly came from new T cells. Recipient T cells and thymic progenitors that survived were the source of the high TCRbeta diversity seen at day 60 in some patients. Expanded clones from the graft, numbering several hundred, reportedly supplied alpha-beta T cells about two months after transplant.

It was with unique molecular identifiers that the TCRbeta library was prepared. TCRdb itself ran the PCR reads through MiXCR, one entry per CDR3 protein. The sample holds hundreds of thousands of distinct CDR3 sequences, approximately 15% seen once. This chain joins TRBV20-1 and TRBJ1-2; weak D call: TRBD1 (5 bases). This material consisted of PBMCs, mostly from graft donor cells, taken 360 days after TCRalphabeta/CD19-depleted stem cell transplant. This TCR came from a male patient aged 10 to 17 who had a stem cell transplant for acute lymphoblastic leukemia, so the T cells may come from the graft donor. CDR3 sequence: CSVNRLTHGYTF. CDR3 coding DNA: TGCAGTGTTAACAGGCTAACCCATGGCTACACCTTC.